The rows below give T cell receptor beta chains drawn from one sample of a study of T cell responses to AZD1222 COVID-19 vaccine. The table came from immunoSEQ multiplex PCR; TCRdb's copy has only in-frame clones and leaves some out. In the table there are fewer than 120,000 clones, 85% to 95% of which are singletons. The material sequenced was peripheral blood, taken on day 0 of AZD1222 vaccination. Source of these receptors: an adult in good health. The CDR3 runs from the conserved cysteine through the conserved F or W. The D gene is left open where the match is weak. A row's size may be missing; if present it is once, few, many or a size class.

j_gene	abundance	v_gene	d_gene	CDR3aa	CDR3nt
TRBJ1-2	NA	TRBV11-2	NA	CASSLDRGTGEGYTF	TGTGCCAGCAGCTTAGATCGGGGAACAGGCGAAGGCTACACCTTC
TRBJ1-4	NA	TRBV11-2	NA	CASSLFGSVNEKLFF	TGTGCCAGCAGCTTATTTGGAAGTGTTAATGAAAAACTGTTTTTT
TRBJ1-6	NA	TRBV11-3	NA	CASSLVTRNSPLHF	TGTGCCAGCAGCTTAGTGACGCGGAATTCACCCCTCCACTTT
TRBJ2-7	NA	TRBV7-2	NA	CASSQPGRLRHEQYF	TGTGCCAGCAGCCAGCCGGGACGCCTTAGGCACGAGCAGTACTTC
TRBJ1-6	once	TRBV7-2	NA	CASSLWTGNSPLHF	TGTGCCAGCAGCCTATGGACGGGAAATTCACCCCTCCACTTT
TRBJ1-3	NA	TRBV5-1	NA	CASSTDSSGNTIYF	TGCGCCAGCAGCACCGACAGCTCTGGAAACACCATATATTTT
TRBJ1-5	few	TRBV5-3	NA	CARSLGMCKDQPQHF	TGTGCCAGAAGCTTGGGGATGTGTAAAGATCAGCCCCAGCATTTT
TRBJ2-1	NA	TRBV19	TRBD2	CASSATSGLAVYEQFF	TGTGCCAGTAGTGCTACCTCGGGACTAGCAGTATATGAGCAGTTCTTC
TRBJ1-4	NA	TRBV27	NA	CASSSRALLGEKLFF	TGTGCCAGCAGTTCCCGAGCCCTACTCGGGGAAAAACTGTTTTTT
TRBJ2-2	NA	TRBV3-1/TRBV3-2	NA	CASSRSAIGALAGELFF	TGTGCCAGCAGCCGTTCGGCGATCGGGGCCCTCGCCGGGGAGCTGTTTTTT
TRBJ1-1	NA	TRBV15	NA	CATSAGNTEAFF	TGTGCCACCAGCGCGGGGAACACTGAAGCTTTCTTT
TRBJ2-2	NA	TRBV7-8	NA	CASSLGWHTGELFF	TGTGCCAGCAGCTTAGGATGGCACACCGGGGAGCTGTTTTTT
TRBJ2-7	medium-sized	TRBV12-3/TRBV12-4	NA	CASSLTGPYEQYF	TGTGCCAGCAGCCTCACGGGGCCCTACGAGCAGTACTTC
TRBJ2-5	NA	TRBV12-3/TRBV12-4	NA	CASSLGETQYF	TGTGCCAGCAGTTTAGGAGAGACCCAGTACTTC
TRBJ2-7	NA	TRBV11-2	NA	CASSLFYEQYF	TGTGCCAGCAGCTTATTCTACGAGCAGTACTTC
TRBJ1-1	NA	TRBV2	TRBD1	CASSPDRTEAFF	TGTGCCAGCAGCCCGGACAGGACTGAAGCTTTCTTT
TRBJ2-7	NA	TRBV10-2	NA	CASRWTGSSYEQYF	TGCGCCAGCAGGTGGACGGGGAGCTCCTACGAGCAGTACTTC
TRBJ1-2	NA	TRBV2	NA	CASSDSILKGYTF	TGTGCCAGCAGTGATTCAATCCTGAAGGGCTACACCTTC
TRBJ1-2	NA	TRBV4-2	NA	CASSHRPGQGYGYTF	TGTGCCAGCAGCCATCGCCCCGGGCAAGGCTATGGCTACACCTTC
TRBJ2-7	NA	TRBV24-1	TRBD1	CATSGNHQGAAYEQYF	TGTGCCACCAGTGGCAATCACCAGGGGGCCGCTTACGAGCAGTACTTC
TRBJ1-1	NA	TRBV28	NA	CASSPGPQNTEAFF	TGTGCCAGCAGTCCGGGACCGCAGAACACTGAAGCTTTCTTT
TRBJ1-1	NA	TRBV2	TRBD1	CASRRSGTGLSTEAFF	TGTGCCAGCAGGAGATCCGGGACAGGGTTGAGCACTGAAGCTTTCTTT
TRBJ2-2	NA	TRBV15	NA	CATEPAIQVTNTGELFF	TGTGCCACTGAACCGGCGATACAGGTTACGAACACCGGGGAGCTGTTTTTT
TRBJ2-1	NA	TRBV2	NA	CASSPISEQFF	TGTGCCAGCAGCCCCATTAGTGAGCAGTTCTTC